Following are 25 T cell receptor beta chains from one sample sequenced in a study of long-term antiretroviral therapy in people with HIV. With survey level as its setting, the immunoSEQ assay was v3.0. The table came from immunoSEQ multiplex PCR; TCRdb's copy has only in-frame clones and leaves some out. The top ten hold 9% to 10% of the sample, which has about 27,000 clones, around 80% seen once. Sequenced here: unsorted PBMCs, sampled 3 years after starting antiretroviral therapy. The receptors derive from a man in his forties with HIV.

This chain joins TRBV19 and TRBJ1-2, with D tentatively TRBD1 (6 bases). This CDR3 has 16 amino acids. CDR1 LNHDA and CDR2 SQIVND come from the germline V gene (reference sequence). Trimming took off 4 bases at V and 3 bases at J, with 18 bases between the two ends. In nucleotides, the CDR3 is TGTGCCAGTAGTACCATTCGTGAACAGGGCGACTATGGCTACACCTTC. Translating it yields CASSTIREQGDYGYTF.

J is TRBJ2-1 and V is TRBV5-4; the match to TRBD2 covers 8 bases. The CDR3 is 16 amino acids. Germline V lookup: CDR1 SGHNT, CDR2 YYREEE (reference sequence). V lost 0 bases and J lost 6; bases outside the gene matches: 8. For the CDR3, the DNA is TGTGCCAGCAGCTTGGAGGTGACTAGCGTCGGCAATGAGCAGTTCTTC. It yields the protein CASSLEVTSVGNEQFF.

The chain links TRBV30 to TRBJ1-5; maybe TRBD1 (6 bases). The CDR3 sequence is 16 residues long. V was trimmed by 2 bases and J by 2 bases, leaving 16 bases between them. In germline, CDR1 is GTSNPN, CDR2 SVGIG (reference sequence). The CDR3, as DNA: TGTGCCTGGAGTCCCGGGGGCATAAGCGGCAATCAGCCCCAGCATTTT. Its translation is CAWSPGGISGNQPQHF.

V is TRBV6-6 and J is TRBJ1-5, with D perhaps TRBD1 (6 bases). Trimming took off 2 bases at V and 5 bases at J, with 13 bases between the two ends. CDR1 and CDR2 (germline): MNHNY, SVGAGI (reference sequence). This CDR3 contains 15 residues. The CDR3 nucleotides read TGTGCCAGCAGTTACGGGGCAGGGGCGCATCAGCCCCAGCATTTT. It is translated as CASSYGAGAHQPQHF.

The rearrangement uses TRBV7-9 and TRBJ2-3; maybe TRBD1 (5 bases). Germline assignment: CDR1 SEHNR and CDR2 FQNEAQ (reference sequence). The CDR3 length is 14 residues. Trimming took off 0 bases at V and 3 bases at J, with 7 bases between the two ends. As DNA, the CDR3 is TGTGCCAGCAGCTTAGCGAAGGGGACAGATACGCAGTATTTT. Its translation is CASSLAKGTDTQYF.

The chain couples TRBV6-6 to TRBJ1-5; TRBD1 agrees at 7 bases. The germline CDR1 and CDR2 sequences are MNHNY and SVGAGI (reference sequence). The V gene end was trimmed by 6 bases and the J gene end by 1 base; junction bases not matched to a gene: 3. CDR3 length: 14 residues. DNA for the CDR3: TGTGCCAGCAGGGGGACAGCGAGCAATCAGCCCCAGCATTTT. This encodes CASRGTASNQPQHF.

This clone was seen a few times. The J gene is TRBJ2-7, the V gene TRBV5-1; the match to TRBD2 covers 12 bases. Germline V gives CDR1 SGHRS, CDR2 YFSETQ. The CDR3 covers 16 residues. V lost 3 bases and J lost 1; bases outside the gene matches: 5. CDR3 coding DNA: TGCGCCAGCAGCTCCAGACTAGCGGGGGAATCCTACGAGCAGTACTTC. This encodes CASSSRLAGESYEQYF.

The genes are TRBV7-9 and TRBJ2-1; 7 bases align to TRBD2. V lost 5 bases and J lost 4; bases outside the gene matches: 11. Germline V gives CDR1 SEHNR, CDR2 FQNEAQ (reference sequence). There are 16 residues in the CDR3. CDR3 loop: CASSPVSGADYNEQFF. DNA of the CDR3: TGTGCCAGCAGCCCCGTGAGCGGGGCCGATTACAATGAGCAGTTCTTC.

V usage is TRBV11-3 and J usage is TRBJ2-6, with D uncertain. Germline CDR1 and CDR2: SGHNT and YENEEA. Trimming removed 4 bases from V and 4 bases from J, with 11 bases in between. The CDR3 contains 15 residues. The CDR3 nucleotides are TGTGCCAGCAGCTCGGGCGCGACCGGGGCCAACGTCCTGACTTTC. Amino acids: CASSSGATGANVLTF.

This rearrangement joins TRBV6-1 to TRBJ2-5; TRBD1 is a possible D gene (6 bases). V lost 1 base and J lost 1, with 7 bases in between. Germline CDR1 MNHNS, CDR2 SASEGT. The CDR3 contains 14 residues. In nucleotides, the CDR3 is TGTGCCAGCAGTGAAGGGACAGTCCAAGAGACCCAGTACTTC. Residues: CASSEGTVQETQYF.

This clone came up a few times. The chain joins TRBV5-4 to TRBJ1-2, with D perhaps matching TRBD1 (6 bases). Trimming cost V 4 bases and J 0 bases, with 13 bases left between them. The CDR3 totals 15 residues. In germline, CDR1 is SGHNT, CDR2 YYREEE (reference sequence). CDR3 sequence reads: CASSGGTTTNYGYTF. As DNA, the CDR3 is TGTGCCAGCAGCGGGGGGACAACGACTAACTATGGCTACACCTTC.

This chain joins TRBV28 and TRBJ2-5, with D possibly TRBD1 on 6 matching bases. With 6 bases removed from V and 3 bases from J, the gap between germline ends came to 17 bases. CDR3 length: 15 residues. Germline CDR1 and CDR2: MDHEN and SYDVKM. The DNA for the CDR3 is TGTGCCAGCAGCCCACGAAGGACAGATAAAGAGACCCAGTACTTC. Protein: CASSPRRTDKETQYF. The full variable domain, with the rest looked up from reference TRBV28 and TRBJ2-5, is DVKVTQSSRYLVKRTGEKVFLECVQDMDHENMFWYRQDPGLGLRLIYFSYDVKMKEKGDIPEGYSVSREKKERFSLILESASTNQTSMYLCASSPRRTDKETQYFGPGTRLLVL.

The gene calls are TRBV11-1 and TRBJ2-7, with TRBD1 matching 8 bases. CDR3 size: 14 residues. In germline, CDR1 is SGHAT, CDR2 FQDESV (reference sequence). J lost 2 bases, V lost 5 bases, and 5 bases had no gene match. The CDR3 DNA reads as TGTGCCAGCAGCCATCGGGGACAGGCCTACGAGCAGTACTTC. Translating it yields CASSHRGQAYEQYF.

The chain's CDR3 is CASSVGSGVPNEQFF. The CDR3 DNA follows: TGTGCCAGCAGCGTAGGTAGCGGGGTTCCCAATGAGCAGTTCTTC. The chain links TRBV9 to TRBJ2-1; 8 nucleotides match TRBD2. There are 15 residues in the CDR3. Germline CDR1 reads SGDLS; CDR2 reads YYNGEE. J lost 6 bases, V lost 0 bases, and 5 bases had no gene match.

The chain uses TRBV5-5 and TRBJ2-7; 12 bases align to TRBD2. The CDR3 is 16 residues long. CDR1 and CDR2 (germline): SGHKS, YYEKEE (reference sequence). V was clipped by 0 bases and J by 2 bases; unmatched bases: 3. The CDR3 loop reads CASSLEWTSGTYEQYF. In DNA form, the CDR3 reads TGTGCCAGCAGCTTGGAGTGGACTAGCGGGACCTACGAGCAGTACTTC. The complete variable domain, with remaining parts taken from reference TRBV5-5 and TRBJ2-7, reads DAGVTQSPTHLIKTRGQQVTLRCSPISGHKSVSWYQQVLGQGPQFIFQYYEKEERGRGNFPDRFSARQFPNYSSELNVNALLLGDSALYLCASSLEWTSGTYEQYFGPGTRLTVT.

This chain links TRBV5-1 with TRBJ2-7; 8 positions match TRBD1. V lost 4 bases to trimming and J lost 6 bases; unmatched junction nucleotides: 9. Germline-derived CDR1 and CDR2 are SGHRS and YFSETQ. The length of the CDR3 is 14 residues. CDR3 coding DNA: TGCGCCAGCAGCATGGACAGGGTCCTAGGCGAGCAGTACTTC. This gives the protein CASSMDRVLGEQYF.

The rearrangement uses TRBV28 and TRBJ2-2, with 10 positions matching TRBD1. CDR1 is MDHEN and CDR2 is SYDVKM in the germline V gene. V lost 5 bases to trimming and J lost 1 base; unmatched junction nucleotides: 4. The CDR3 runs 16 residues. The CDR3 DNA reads TGTGCCAGCAGTCCGGGGACAGGGGAGAACACCGGGGAGCTGTTTTTT. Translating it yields CASSPGTGENTGELFF.

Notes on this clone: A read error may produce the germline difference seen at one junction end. DNA for the CDR3: TGTGCTAGCAGCCGAACACCGGGAGGATATGAGCAGTTCTTC. Protein product: CASSRTPGGYEQFF. The chain links TRBV7-7 to TRBJ2-1; TRBD2 matches at 7 bases. The germline CDR1 and CDR2 sequences are SSHAT and FNYEAQ (reference sequence). This CDR3 contains 14 residues.

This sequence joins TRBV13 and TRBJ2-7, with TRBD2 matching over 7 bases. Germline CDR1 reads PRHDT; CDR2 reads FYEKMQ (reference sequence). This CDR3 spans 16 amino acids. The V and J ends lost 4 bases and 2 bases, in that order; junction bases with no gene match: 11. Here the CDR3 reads CASSSPTSDLPYEQYF. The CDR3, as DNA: TGTGCCAGCAGCTCTCCAACTAGCGACTTGCCCTACGAGCAGTACTTC.

The CDR3 DNA reads TGTGCCTGGAGTGTAGGATTAAGTAGATTCTACACCTTC. Protein: CAWSVGLSRFYTF. This sequence joins TRBV30 and TRBJ1-2, with no clear D. Germline-derived CDR1 and CDR2 are GTSNPN and SVGIG (reference sequence). Trimming stripped 0 bases from V and 10 bases from J, with 15 bases between. The CDR3 runs to 13 residues.

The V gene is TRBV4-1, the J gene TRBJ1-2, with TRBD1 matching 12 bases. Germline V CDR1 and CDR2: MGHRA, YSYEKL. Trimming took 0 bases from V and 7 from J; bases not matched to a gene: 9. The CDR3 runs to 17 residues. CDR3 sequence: CASSQDLGTGGAGGYTF. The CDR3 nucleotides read TGCGCCAGCAGCCAAGATCTGGGGACAGGGGGCGCAGGTGGCTACACCTTC.

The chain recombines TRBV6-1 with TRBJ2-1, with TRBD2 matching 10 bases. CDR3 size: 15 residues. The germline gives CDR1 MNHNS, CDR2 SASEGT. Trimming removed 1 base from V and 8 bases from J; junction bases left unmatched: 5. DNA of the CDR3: TGTGCCAGCAGTGAAGGTAGCGGGGGGCAAGATGAGCAGTTCTTC. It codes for CASSEGSGGQDEQFF.

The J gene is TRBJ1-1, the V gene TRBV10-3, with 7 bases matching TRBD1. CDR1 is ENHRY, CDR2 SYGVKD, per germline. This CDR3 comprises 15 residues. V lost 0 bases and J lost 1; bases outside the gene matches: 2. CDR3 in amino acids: CAISESTGQNTEAFF. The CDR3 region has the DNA TGTGCCATCAGTGAGTCGACAGGGCAGAACACTGAAGCTTTCTTT.

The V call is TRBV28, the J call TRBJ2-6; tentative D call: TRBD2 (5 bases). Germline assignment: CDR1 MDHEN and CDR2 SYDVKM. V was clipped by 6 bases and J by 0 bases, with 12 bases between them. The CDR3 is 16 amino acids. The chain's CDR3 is CASSHLGNSGANVLTF. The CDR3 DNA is TGTGCCAGCAGCCATCTCGGGAACTCTGGGGCCAACGTCCTGACTTTC.

The DNA for the CDR3 is TGTGCCACCAGCAAGTCCCGGGACATCGCGAACACCGGGGAGCTGTTTTTT. The encoded protein is CATSKSRDIANTGELFF. The V and J genes are TRBV15 and TRBJ2-2; D is possibly TRBD1 (6 bases). The ends were cut back, 4 bases at V and 0 bases at J, with 15 bases in the middle. CDR1 is LNHNV and CDR2 is YYDKDF in the germline V gene (reference sequence). The CDR3 is made up of 17 amino acids. Based on the CDR3 plus reference TRBV15 and TRBJ2-2, the full variable domain is DAMVIQNPRYQVTQFGKPVTLSCSQTLNHNVMYWYQQKSSQAPKLLFHYYDKDFNNEADTPDNFQSRRPNTSFCFLDIRSPGLGDTAMYLCATSKSRDIANTGELFFGEGSRLTVL.